The entry below describes one T cell receptor beta chain. Its antigen is unidentified. The data are from a study of identifying expanded T cells in peripheral blood. Collection occurred without any documented infections or immune events in donors. This table comes from immunoSEQ multiplex PCR, and its TCRdb copy is limited to in-frame clones, with some not included. The table shows around 120,000 clones, with roughly 89% occurring only once. V was shortened by 6 bases and J by 9 bases, with 18 bases between the two germline ends. This CDR3 is 14 amino acids long. Per germline, CDR1 KGHSH and CDR2 LQKENI. Study-level findings and limits: Technical replicates showed roughly 1.2 changed clones; approximately 2 weeks roughly 16; four weeks 19. Clone count variance between roughly 2-week samples rose with total template count.

This receptor was identified in a person between 18 and 75 years old in good health. Source material: blood. The V gene is TRBV18, the J gene TRBJ2-1, with D maybe TRBD1 (6 bases). The CDR3 sequence: CASSLQETGLEQFF. The DNA for the CDR3 is TGTGCCAGCTCTCTACAGGAAACAGGGCTTGAGCAGTTCTTC.